This entry lists 22 T cell receptor beta chains sequenced from one sample in a study of blood T cell repertoires in COVID-19. Only in-frame clones appear in the TCRdb table, and some are missing; sequencing was by immunoSEQ multiplex PCR. The sample includes 350,000 to 550,000 clones, 75% to 90% of them seen just once. The sample was PBMCs or T cells enriched from blood (not recorded which). Receptor source: a young man who had recovered from COVID-19.

This rearrangement joins TRBV7-2 to TRBJ2-7; a possible D gene is TRBD2 (6 bases). Trimming shortened V by 4 bases and J by 2 bases, and 12 bases separated the two germline ends. This CDR3 has 14 amino acids. Germline CDR1 reads SGHTA; CDR2 reads FQGNSA. The CDR3 region has the DNA TGTGCCAGCAGCTCAGGGACTGTCCCCTACGAGCAGTACTTC. Its translation: CASSSGTVPYEQYF.

The chain is built from TRBV7-8 and TRBJ2-1; a weak D match, TRBD1 (6 bases). The ends were cut back, 4 bases at V and 5 bases at J, with 18 bases in the middle. This CDR3 comprises 16 residues. Germline V gene data show CDR1 as SGHVS and CDR2 as FQNEAQ. The CDR3 region has the DNA TGTGCCAGCAGCTCAACCGGGACACATCTACACAATGAGCAGTTCTTC. The encoded protein is CASSSTGTHLHNEQFF.

This clone was seen just once. The V gene is TRBV19, the J gene TRBJ2-7; 10 nucleotides agree with TRBD1. V shed 4 bases and J 7 bases; nucleotides not matched to a gene: 10. The CDR3 is made up of 15 amino acids. Germline V gene data show CDR1 as LNHDA and CDR2 as SQIVND (reference sequence). CDR3 DNA sequence: TGTGCCAGTAGTACCCGGGACAGGGGCTTAGGGGAGCAGTACTTC. Protein: CASSTRDRGLGEQYF.

The V and J genes are TRBV7-9 and TRBJ2-7, with TRBD2 matching over 11 bases. CDR3 size: 14 residues. Germline values: CDR1 SEHNR, CDR2 FQNEAQ (reference sequence). Trimming took 5 bases from V and 6 from J; bases not matched to a gene: 6. CDR3 loop: CASSILAGGSEQYF. CDR3 sequence (DNA): TGTGCCAGCAGCATTCTAGCGGGAGGTAGCGAGCAGTACTTC.

The DNA of the CDR3 is TGTGCCAGCAGTCGACTAGGGATCGACTCCGAGCAGTACTTC. It codes for CASSRLGIDSEQYF. The genes are TRBV5-4 and TRBJ2-7; TRBD2 is a possible D gene (6 bases). V lost 5 bases, J lost 6 bases, and 18 bases lay in between. Germline-derived CDR1 and CDR2 are SGHNT and YYREEE (reference sequence). The CDR3 runs to 14 residues. The full variable domain, completed using reference TRBV5-4 and TRBJ2-7, is ETGVTQSPTHLIKTRGQQVTLRCSSQSGHNTVSWYQQALGQGPQFIFQYYREEENGRGNFPPRFSGLQFPNYSSELNVNALELDDSALYLCASSRLGIDSEQYFGPGTRLTVT.

The CDR3 DNA sequence: TGTGCCAGTAGTATAGAACAGGGTACGGCCTACGAGCAGTACTTC. Protein product: CASSIEQGTAYEQYF. The gene calls are TRBV19 and TRBJ2-7; TRBD1 might be the D (6 bases). The CDR3 covers 15 residues. V was trimmed by 0 bases and J by 2 bases, leaving 11 bases between them. The germline CDR1 and CDR2 sequences are LNHDA and SQIVND (reference sequence).

The V call is TRBV28, the J call TRBJ2-1; 10 bases align to TRBD2. Germline-derived CDR1 and CDR2 are MDHEN and SYDVKM. The CDR3 totals 15 residues. The trim removed 2 bases at V and 7 bases at J, leaving 5 bases unmatched. The CDR3: CASSLSLAGVNEQFF. The CDR3, as DNA: TGTGCCAGCAGTTTAAGCCTAGCGGGAGTGAATGAGCAGTTCTTC. The whole variable domain, remainder taken from reference TRBV28 and TRBJ2-1, is DVKVTQSSRYLVKRTGEKVFLECVQDMDHENMFWYRQDPGLGLRLIYFSYDVKMKEKGDIPEGYSVSREKKERFSLILESASTNQTSMYLCASSLSLAGVNEQFFGPGTRLTVL.

V is TRBV29-1 and J is TRBJ2-1; 13 bases line up with TRBD2. The CDR3 is 19 amino acids. Unmatched junction bases numbered 19, after V lost 8 bases and J lost 3 bases. Germline values: CDR1 SQVTM, CDR2 ANQGSEA. CDR3 coding DNA: TGCAGCCAAACCAGATGGGGGGGGACTAGCGGGACGAGCTACAATGAGCAGTTCTTC. This codes for CSQTRWGGTSGTSYNEQFF.

The gene calls are TRBV6-5 and TRBJ2-3; D is unresolved. CDR1 is MNHEY and CDR2 is SVGAGI in the germline V gene. V was trimmed by 3 bases and J by 0 bases, leaving 7 bases between them. The CDR3 contains 14 residues. DNA of the CDR3: TGTGCCAGCAGTTATGACGGGAGCACAGATACGCAGTATTTT. It translates to CASSYDGSTDTQYF.

The chain carries TRBV30 and TRBJ2-7; D is perhaps TRBD1 (6 bases). This CDR3 spans 15 amino acids. V was clipped by 0 bases and J by 2 bases, with 14 bases between them. From germline, CDR1 is GTSNPN and CDR2 SVGIG (reference sequence). Here the CDR3 reads CAWSVGRQGTYEQYF. The CDR3 DNA is TGTGCCTGGAGTGTAGGTAGGCAGGGGACCTACGAGCAGTACTTC.

The chain couples TRBV2 to TRBJ2-3; D possibly corresponds to TRBD2 (6 bases). Germline CDR1 SNHLY, CDR2 FYNNEI. The CDR3 has 18 amino acids. Trimming cost V 5 bases and J 0 bases, with 21 bases left between them. DNA for the CDR3: TGTGCCAGCAGTCCACTTAGGGGCGGGCGGGGTAGCACAGATACGCAGTATTTT. It translates to CASSPLRGGRGSTDTQYF.

The rearrangement links TRBV5-1 to TRBJ2-7, with D unclear. CDR1 is SGHRS and CDR2 is YFSETQ in the germline V gene. Trimming left V 0 bases short and J 2 bases short, with 12 bases between. CDR3 length equals 15 residues. CDR3 amino acids: CASSLAFGRTYEQYF. DNA for the CDR3: TGCGCCAGCAGCTTGGCCTTTGGCCGTACCTACGAGCAGTACTTC.

The chain is built from TRBV5-1 and TRBJ2-7; 9 nucleotides match TRBD1. This CDR3 has 15 residues. The J segment lost 3 bases and the V segment lost 0 bases, leaving 4 bases of the junction unmatched. Per the germline V gene, CDR1 is SGHRS and CDR2 is YFSETQ. The chain's CDR3 is CASSLGTGANYEQYF. The CDR3 bases are TGCGCCAGCAGCTTGGGGACAGGGGCGAACTACGAGCAGTACTTC. The full variable domain, in which reference TRBV5-1 and TRBJ2-7 provide the parts outside the CDR3, is KAGVTQTPRYLIKTRGQQVTLSCSPISGHRSVSWYQQTPGQGLQFLFEYFSETQRNKGNFPGRFSGRQFSNSRSEMNVSTLELGDSALYLCASSLGTGANYEQYFGPGTRLTVT.

This clone was detected a few times. This chain uses TRBV4-1 with TRBJ2-1, with D maybe TRBD1 (5 bases). Germline CDR1 reads MGHRA; CDR2 reads YSYEKL. The CDR3 has 13 amino acids. Between the trimmed V and J ends, which lost 4 bases and 8 bases, there was a span of 12 bases. The DNA for the CDR3 is TGCGCCAGCAGCCCCATCCAGGGCGATGAGCAGTTCTTC. It is translated as CASSPIQGDEQFF.

The chain has TRBV2 and TRBJ1-5; TRBD1 is a possible D gene (6 bases). V was trimmed by 7 bases and J by 5 bases, leaving 12 bases between them. The CDR3 runs to 13 residues. The germline V gene has CDR1 SNHLY and CDR2 FYNNEI. CDR3 loop: CASKRGADQPQHF. The CDR3 DNA is TGTGCCAGCAAACGGGGGGCGGATCAGCCCCAGCATTTT.

This chain links TRBV13 with TRBJ1-1; D is perhaps TRBD1 (6 bases). Germline V CDR1 and CDR2: PRHDT, FYEKMQ (reference sequence). V dropped 2 bases and J dropped 0 bases, with 10 bases sitting between them. This CDR3 spans 15 amino acids. CDR3 amino acids: CASSLYGDMNTEAFF. For the CDR3, the DNA is TGTGCCAGCAGCTTATACGGGGACATGAACACTGAAGCTTTCTTT.

The V and J genes are TRBV7-9 and TRBJ1-2; D is undetermined. The CDR3 spans 11 residues. CDR1 and CDR2 from the germline V gene are SEHNR and FQNEAQ (reference sequence). Between the trimmed V and J ends, which lost 3 bases and 14 bases, there was a span of 13 bases. CDR3: CASSFDAPRTF. The DNA of the CDR3 is TGTGCCAGCAGCTTTGATGCGCCTAGGACCTTC.

The chain is built from TRBV9 and TRBJ2-1, with TRBD2 identical over 10 bases. Per the germline V gene, CDR1 is SGDLS and CDR2 is YYNGEE. The CDR3 length is 15 residues. Trimming at V came to 4 bases and at J to 2 bases, leaving 3 bases not matched to a gene. In DNA, the CDR3 is TGTGCCAGCAGCTTTAGCGGGGGGACCTACAATGAGCAGTTCTTC. It codes for CASSFSGGTYNEQFF.

The CDR3 bases are TGTGCCAGTAGTACAAGACAGGGAAAAAGCAATCAGCCCCAGCATTTT. Its translation: CASSTRQGKSNQPQHF. V and J are TRBV19 and TRBJ1-5; 7 bases map to TRBD1. This CDR3 is built from 16 residues. The J segment lost 1 base and the V segment lost 4 bases, leaving 7 bases of the junction unmatched. Germline V gene lookup returns CDR1 LNHDA and CDR2 SQIVND (reference sequence).

The chain combines TRBV5-6 with TRBJ2-2, with D perhaps TRBD2 (6 bases). CDR3 size: 18 residues. Looked up from germline, CDR1 is SGHDT and CDR2 is YYEEEE. V lost 3 bases to trimming and J lost 2 bases, with 20 bases between them. Here the CDR3 DNA reads TGTGCCAGCAGCTCGCACCCCCTACGCGGGATTAACACCGGGGAGCTGTTTTTT. This codes for CASSSHPLRGINTGELFF.

In regard to this clone: A junction end diverges from the germline sequence, so it may reflect a read error. The chain recombines TRBV28 with TRBJ2-7; D gene unclear. There are 12 residues in the CDR3. CDR1 MDHEN and CDR2 SYDVKM come from the germline V gene. Here the CDR3 DNA reads TGTGCCAGCAGCCTTTATGAGGCCACGAAGAACTTC. This translates into CASSLYEATKNF.

To note about this clone: The identical CDR3 is also encoded by other nucleotide sequences in the sample. The chain has TRBV5-1 and TRBJ2-5; D remains ambiguous. There are 14 residues in the CDR3. Trimming took 0 bases from V and 2 from J, leaving 8 bases between them. Per the germline V gene, CDR1 is SGHRS and CDR2 is YFSETQ. CDR3 in DNA: TGCGCCAGCAGCTTGGGAGGCTATCAAGAGACCCAGTACTTC. This encodes CASSLGGYQETQYF.